This TCR beta chain was sequenced in a study of PD-L1 blockade in urothelial cancer. PCRs were each spiked with synthetic TCR analog templates. The table came from immunoSEQ multiplex PCR; TCRdb's copy has only in-frame clones and leaves some out. The data contain around 40,000 clones, more than 35% of them singletons. V lost 0 bases and J lost 0, with 5 bases in between. Germline loops: CDR1 SGHRS, CDR2 YFSETQ. This CDR3 comprises 14 residues. In this sample, this clone turned up a few times. The chain links TRBV5-1 to TRBJ2-3; a weak D match, TRBD2 (5 bases). The sequencing here drew on tumor tissue, taken before atezolizumab (anti-PD-L1) treatment. This clonotype originated in a man aged 55 to 70 with urothelial cancer. The CDR3 loop is CASSLGTSTDTQYF. CDR3 nucleotide sequence: TGCGCCAGCAGCTTGGGGACTAGCACAGATACGCAGTATTTT.